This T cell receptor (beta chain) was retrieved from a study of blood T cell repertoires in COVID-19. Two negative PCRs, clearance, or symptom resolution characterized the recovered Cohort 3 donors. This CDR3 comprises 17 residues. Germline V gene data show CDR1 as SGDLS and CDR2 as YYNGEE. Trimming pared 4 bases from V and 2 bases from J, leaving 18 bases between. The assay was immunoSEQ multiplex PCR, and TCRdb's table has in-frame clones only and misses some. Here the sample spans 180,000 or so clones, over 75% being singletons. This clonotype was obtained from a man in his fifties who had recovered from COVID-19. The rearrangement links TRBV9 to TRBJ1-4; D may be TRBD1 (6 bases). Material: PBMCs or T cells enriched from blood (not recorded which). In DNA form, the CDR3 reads TGTGCCAGCAGCCCTCGTGGCGGGGGGGCGACTAATGAAAAACTGTTTTTT. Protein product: CASSPRGGGATNEKLFF.